The clone carrying this T cell receptor (beta chain) was found many times. Its antigen is unidentified. This specimen comes from a study of metastatic and nonmetastatic thyroid tumors. For the study at large: Comparative analysis of repertoires was undertaken across blood and tumor or nodule tissue obtained from malignant and benign thyroid patients. Study-wide results and caveats: When malignant thyroid tumors were compared with benign nodules, TCR beta diversity was reportedly significantly higher in the malignant tumors. This held in both blood and tumor samples.

V was shortened by 0 bases and J by 5 bases, with 10 bases between the two germline ends. The germline CDR1 and CDR2 sequences are MNHEY and SMNVEV (reference sequence). The CDR3 contains 14 residues. In the authors' workflow: What underpinned the distant-metastasis classifier for papillary thyroid cancer was the set of CDR3 differences across clinicopathological groups. Using MiXCR, TCRdb reanalyzed the PCR reads. The V and J calls, along with clone size, are taken from TCRdb and not from the paper's own processing. The data show some 18,000 clones, with under 25% seen just once and about 10% held by the top ten. None of the patients had undergone any treatment ahead of thyroid surgery.

The sequencing input was tumor tissue. The V gene is TRBV27, the J gene TRBJ1-1; D call uncertain. The source of this sequence is a male donor with papillary thyroid cancer or a benign thyroid nodule (not recorded which). Some clones in this sample may be carry-over from other donors' samples. CDR3 amino acids: CASSLSRRQTEAFF. In DNA form, the CDR3 reads TGTGCCAGCAGTTTATCCAGGAGACAAACTGAAGCTTTCTTT.